This T cell receptor (beta chain) emerged from a study of blood T cell repertoires in COVID-19. Across the study: Material from acute and convalescent COVID-19 was sourced from the United States, Italy and Spain. T cells, B-cell-depleted T cells, or PBMCs provided the cDNA or gDNA that served as material.

Trimming took off 0 bases at V and 4 bases at J, with 10 bases between the two ends. Germline V gene data show CDR1 as SGHKS and CDR2 as YYEKEE (reference sequence). The CDR3 length is 14 residues. Original processing methods: By means of reference gene primer amplification, nucleated cell counts were estimated. Measured with immunoSEQ multiplex PCR; TCRdb has only the in-frame clones, and not every one. V and J calls and clone size are copied from that table; D and trimming were computed from the DNA. Among approximately 100,000 clones, approximately 88% were seen once, and the ten largest hold roughly 29%.

Sequenced input: peripheral blood. This TCR was recovered from a man between 60 and 75 years old with acute or convalescent COVID-19. The rearrangement uses TRBV5-5 and TRBJ2-5; D is perhaps TRBD2 (5 bases). Written as DNA, the CDR3 is TGTGCCAGCAGCTTGGCTGTAAGCGGAGAGACCCAGTACTTC. Its protein is CASSLAVSGETQYF.